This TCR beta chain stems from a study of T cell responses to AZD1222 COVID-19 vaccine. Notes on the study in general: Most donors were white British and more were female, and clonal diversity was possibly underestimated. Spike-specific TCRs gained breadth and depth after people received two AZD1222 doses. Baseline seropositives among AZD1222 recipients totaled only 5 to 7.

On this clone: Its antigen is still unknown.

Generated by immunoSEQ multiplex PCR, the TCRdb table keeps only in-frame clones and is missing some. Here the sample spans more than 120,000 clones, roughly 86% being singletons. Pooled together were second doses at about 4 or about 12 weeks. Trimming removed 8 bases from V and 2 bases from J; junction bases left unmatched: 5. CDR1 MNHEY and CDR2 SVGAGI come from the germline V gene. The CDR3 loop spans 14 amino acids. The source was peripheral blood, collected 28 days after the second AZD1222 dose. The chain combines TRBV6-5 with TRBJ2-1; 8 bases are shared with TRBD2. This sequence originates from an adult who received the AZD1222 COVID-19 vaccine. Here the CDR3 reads CASGAGATYNEQFF. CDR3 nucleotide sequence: TGTGCCAGCGGAGCGGGAGCGACCTACAATGAGCAGTTCTTC.